This T cell receptor beta chain was recorded in a study of identical twins. Germline values: CDR1 SGHRS, CDR2 YFSETQ. CDR3 length: 13 amino acids. Deletions cut 4 bases from V and 3 bases from J, with 10 bases between. TCRdb re-analysed the 5' RACE reads in MiXCR, keeping a single row per CDR3 protein. The data hold about 690,000 distinct CDR3 sequences, with 21% observed a single time. A further study also used this sample, focusing on T cells expressing NK-cell markers.

The gene calls are TRBV5-1 and TRBJ2-5, with D possibly matching TRBD1 (6 bases). The source is a woman younger than 35 in good health. The sequencing input was PBMCs. The CDR3 protein is CASSTTGKETQYF. CDR3 bases: TGCGCCAGCAGCACGACAGGAAAAGAGACCCAGTACTTC.